The 4 T cell receptor beta chains in this list originate from one sample, sequenced in a study of cytomegalovirus exposure and HLA in healthy donors. The PCR contained 60 Vbeta and 13 Jbeta primers. Sequencing was performed with immunoSEQ multiplex PCR; in TCRdb, only in-frame clones are kept and a portion is missing. Of around 90,000 clones listed, 85% are singletons. Sequenced material: PBMCs. These receptors were taken from a middle-aged man in good health and CMV-seropositive.

The chain joins TRBV9 to TRBJ1-1; D possibly corresponds to TRBD1 (6 bases). The germline V gene encodes CDR1 SGDLS and CDR2 YYNGEE. This CDR3 region has 15 residues. V was clipped by 2 bases and J by 4 bases, with 15 bases between them. In DNA form, the CDR3 reads TGTGCCAGCAGCGTCGATGACAGGCTAGGCACTGAAGCTTTCTTT. This translates into CASSVDDRLGTEAFF.

The rearrangement uses TRBV7-2 and TRBJ2-5, with 9 bases identical to TRBD2. V lost 9 bases and J lost 5; bases outside the gene matches: 4. Germline V gene lookup returns CDR1 SGHTA and CDR2 FQGNSA. CDR3 length equals 12 residues. CDR3 sequence (DNA): TGTGCCAGTAGCGGGAGTTTGGAGACCCAGTACTTC. This sequence encodes CASSGSLETQYF.

V gene TRBV5-4 combines with J gene TRBJ1-5, with D perhaps matching TRBD1 (5 bases). Germline CDR1 SGHNT, CDR2 YYREEE (reference sequence). V was shortened by 1 base and J by 6 bases, with 14 bases between the two germline ends. The CDR3 is 15 amino acids. CDR3 sequence reads: CASSLSPGQAQPQHF. DNA of the CDR3: TGTGCCAGCAGCTTGAGTCCAGGGCAGGCTCAGCCCCAGCATTTT.

This clone was detected only a few times. The chain carries TRBV6-5 and TRBJ2-3; D call uncertain. CDR3 size: 13 residues. CDR1 and CDR2 from the germline V gene are MNHEY and SVGAGI. Trimming shortened V by 6 bases and J by 2 bases, and 9 bases separated the two germline ends. The CDR3 DNA follows: TGTGCCAGCAGCTATAGCAACACAGATACGCAGTATTTT. Its protein product is CASSYSNTDTQYF.